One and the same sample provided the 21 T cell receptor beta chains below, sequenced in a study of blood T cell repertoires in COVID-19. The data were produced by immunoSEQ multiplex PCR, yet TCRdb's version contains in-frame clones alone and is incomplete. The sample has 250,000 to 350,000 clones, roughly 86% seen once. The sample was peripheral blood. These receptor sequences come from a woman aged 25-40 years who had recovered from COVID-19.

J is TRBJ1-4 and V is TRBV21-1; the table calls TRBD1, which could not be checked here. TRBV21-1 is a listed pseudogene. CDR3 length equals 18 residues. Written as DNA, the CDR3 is TGTGCCAGCAGCAAAGTGGACAGGGGCCAATTAACTAATGAAAAACTGTTTTTT. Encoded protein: CASSKVDRGQLTNEKLFF.

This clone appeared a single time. The CDR3 sequence: CASSVTENEQFF. The CDR3 bases are TGTGCCAGCAGCGTGACAGAGAATGAGCAGTTCTTC. This rearrangement joins TRBV7-2 to TRBJ2-1, with D maybe TRBD1 (5 bases). This CDR3 has 12 amino acids. The germline V and J ends were trimmed by 5 bases and 7 bases, with 9 bases remaining between them. Germline loops: CDR1 SGHTA, CDR2 FQGNSA.

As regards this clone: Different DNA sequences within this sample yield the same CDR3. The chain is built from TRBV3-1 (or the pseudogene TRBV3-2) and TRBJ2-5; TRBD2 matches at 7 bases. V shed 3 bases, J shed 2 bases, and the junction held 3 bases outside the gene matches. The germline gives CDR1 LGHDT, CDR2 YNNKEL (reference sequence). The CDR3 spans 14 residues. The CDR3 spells CASSQTGGQETQYF. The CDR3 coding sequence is TGTGCCAGCAGCCAGACGGGGGGACAAGAGACCCAGTACTTC.

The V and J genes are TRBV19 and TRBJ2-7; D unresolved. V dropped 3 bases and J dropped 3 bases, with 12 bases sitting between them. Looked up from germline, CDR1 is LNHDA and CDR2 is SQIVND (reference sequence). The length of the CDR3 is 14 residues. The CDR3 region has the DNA TGTGCCAGTAGTATGCAGGTTCTTTTCTACGAGCAGTACTTC. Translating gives CASSMQVLFYEQYF. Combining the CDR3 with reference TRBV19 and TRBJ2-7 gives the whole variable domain DGGITQSPKYLFRKEGQNVTLSCEQNLNHDAMYWYRQDPGQGLRLIYYSQIVNDFQKGDIAEGYSVSREKKESFPLTVTSAQKNPTAFYLCASSMQVLFYEQYFGPGTRLTVT.

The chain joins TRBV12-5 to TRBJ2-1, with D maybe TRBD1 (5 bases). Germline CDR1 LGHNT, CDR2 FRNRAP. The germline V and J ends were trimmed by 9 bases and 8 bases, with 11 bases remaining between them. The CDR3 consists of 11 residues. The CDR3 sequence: CASGPGHEQFF. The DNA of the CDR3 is TGTGCTAGCGGCCCAGGGCATGAGCAGTTCTTC.

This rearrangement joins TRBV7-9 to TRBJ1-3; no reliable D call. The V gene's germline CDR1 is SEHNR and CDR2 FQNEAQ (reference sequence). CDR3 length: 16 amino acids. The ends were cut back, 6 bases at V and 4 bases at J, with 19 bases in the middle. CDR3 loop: CASSSTDGNYGNTIYF. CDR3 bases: TGTGCCAGCAGTTCGACGGACGGGAACTACGGAAACACCATATATTTT.

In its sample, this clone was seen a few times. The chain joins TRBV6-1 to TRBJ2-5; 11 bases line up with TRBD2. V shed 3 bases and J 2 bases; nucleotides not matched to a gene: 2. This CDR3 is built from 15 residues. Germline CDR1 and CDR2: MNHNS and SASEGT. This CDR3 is CASSDLAGGQETQYF. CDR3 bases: TGTGCCAGCAGTGATTTAGCGGGGGGGCAAGAGACCCAGTACTTC.

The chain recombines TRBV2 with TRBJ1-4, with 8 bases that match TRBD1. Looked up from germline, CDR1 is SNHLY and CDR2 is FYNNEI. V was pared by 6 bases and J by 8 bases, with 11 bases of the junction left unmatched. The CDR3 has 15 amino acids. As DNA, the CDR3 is TGTGCCAGCAGATCTGACAGGGGAATCGGGGAAAAACTGTTTTTT. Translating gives CASRSDRGIGEKLFF.

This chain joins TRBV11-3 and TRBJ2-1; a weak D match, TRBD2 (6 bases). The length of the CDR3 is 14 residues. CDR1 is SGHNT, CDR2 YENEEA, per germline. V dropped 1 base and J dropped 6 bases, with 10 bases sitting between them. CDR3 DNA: TGTGCCAGCAGCTTAGTAGCGACTAGCAATGAGCAGTTCTTC. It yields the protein CASSLVATSNEQFF.

CDR3 protein: CASSEGGRRTGELFF. In DNA, the CDR3 is TGTGCCAGCAGTGAAGGCGGCCGCCGCACCGGGGAGCTGTTTTTT. This sequence joins TRBV2 and TRBJ2-2; D gene uncertain. The V and J ends lost 1 base and 4 bases respectively, with 10 bases between them. The CDR3 has 15 residues. Germline CDR1 and CDR2: SNHLY and FYNNEI.

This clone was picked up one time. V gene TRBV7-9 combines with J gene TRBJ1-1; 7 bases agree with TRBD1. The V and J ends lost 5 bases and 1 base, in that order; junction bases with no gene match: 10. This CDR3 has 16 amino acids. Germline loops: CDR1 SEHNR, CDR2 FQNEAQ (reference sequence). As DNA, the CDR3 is TGTGCCAGCAGCCCCCAAGGGGGCATCACGAACACTGAAGCTTTCTTT. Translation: CASSPQGGITNTEAFF.

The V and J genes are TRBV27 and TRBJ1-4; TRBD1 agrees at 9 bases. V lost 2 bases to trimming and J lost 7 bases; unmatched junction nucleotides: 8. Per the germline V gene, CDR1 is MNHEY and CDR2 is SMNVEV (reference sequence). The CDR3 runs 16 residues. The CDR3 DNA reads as TGTGCCAGCAGTTTACACAGGGGGCAGGGTGGTGAAAAACTGTTTTTT. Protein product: CASSLHRGQGGEKLFF. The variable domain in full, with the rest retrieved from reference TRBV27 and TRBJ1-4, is EAQVTQNPRYLITVTGKKLTVTCSQNMNHEYMSWYRQDPGLGLRQIYYSMNVEVTDKGDVPEGYKVSRKEKRNFPLILESPSPNQTSLYFCASSLHRGQGGEKLFFGSGTQLSVL.

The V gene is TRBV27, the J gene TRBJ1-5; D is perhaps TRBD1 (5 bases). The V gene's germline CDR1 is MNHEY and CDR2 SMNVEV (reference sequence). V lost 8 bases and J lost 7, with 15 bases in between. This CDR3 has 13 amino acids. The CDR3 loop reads CASGTSQGQPQHF. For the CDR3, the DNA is TGTGCCAGCGGAACGAGTCAGGGCCAGCCCCAGCATTTT.

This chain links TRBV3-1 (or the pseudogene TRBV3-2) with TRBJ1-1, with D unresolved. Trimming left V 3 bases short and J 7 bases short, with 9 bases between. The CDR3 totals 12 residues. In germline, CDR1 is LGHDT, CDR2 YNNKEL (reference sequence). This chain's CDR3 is CASSQGTYEAFF. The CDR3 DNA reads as TGTGCCAGCAGCCAGGGCACGTATGAAGCTTTCTTT.

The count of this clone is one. This CDR3 reads CASSDSGGYYNEQFF. The CDR3 coding sequence is TGTGCCAGCAGTGACAGCGGGGGCTACTACAATGAGCAGTTCTTC. V is TRBV2 and J is TRBJ2-1, with TRBD2 identical over 8 bases. V lost 3 bases to trimming and J lost 3 bases; unmatched junction nucleotides: 4. Germline CDR1 is SNHLY and CDR2 is FYNNEI. The CDR3 spans 15 residues.

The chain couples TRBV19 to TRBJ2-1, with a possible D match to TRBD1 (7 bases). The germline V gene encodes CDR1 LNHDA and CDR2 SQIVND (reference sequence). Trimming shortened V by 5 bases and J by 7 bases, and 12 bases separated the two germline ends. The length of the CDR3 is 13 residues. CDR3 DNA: TGTGCCAGTAGTCCCAGGGGGAGGAATGAGCAGTTCTTC. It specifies CASSPRGRNEQFF.

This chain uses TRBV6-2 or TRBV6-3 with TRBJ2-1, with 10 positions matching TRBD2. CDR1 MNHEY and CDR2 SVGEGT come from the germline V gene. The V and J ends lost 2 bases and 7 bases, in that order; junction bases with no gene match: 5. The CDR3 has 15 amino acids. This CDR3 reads CASSYTASGRNEQFF. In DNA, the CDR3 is TGTGCCAGCAGTTACACAGCTAGCGGGAGAAATGAGCAGTTCTTC.

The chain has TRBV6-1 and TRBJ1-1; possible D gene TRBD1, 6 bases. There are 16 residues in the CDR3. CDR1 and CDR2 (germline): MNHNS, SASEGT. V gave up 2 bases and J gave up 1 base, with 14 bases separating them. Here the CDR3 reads CASSERQVLWNTEAFF. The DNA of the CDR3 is TGTGCCAGCAGTGAACGACAGGTCTTATGGAACACTGAAGCTTTCTTT.

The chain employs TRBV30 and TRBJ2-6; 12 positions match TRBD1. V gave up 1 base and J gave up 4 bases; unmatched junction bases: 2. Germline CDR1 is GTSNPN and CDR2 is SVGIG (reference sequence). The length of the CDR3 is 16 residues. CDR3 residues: CAWSGDRGPGANVLTF. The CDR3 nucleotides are TGTGCCTGGAGTGGGGACAGGGGGCCCGGGGCCAACGTCCTGACTTTC.

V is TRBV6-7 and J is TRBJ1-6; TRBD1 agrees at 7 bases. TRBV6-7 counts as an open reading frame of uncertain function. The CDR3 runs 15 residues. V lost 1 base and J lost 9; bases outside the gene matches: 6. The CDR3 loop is CASSYYRQGSSPLHF. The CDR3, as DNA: TGTGCCAGCAGTTACTACCGACAGGGAAGTTCACCCCTCCACTTT.

Written as DNA, the CDR3 is TGCGCCAGCAGCTTACTCATGGGACAGAACTACGAGCAGTACTTC. Translation: CASSLLMGQNYEQYF. The chain combines TRBV5-1 with TRBJ2-7; 7 bases are a match to TRBD1. Trimming cost V 2 bases and J 3 bases; bases outside gene matches: 8. Looked up from germline, CDR1 is SGHRS and CDR2 is YFSETQ. The CDR3 is made up of 15 amino acids.